One and the same sample provided the 13 T cell receptor beta chains below, sequenced in a study of regulatory T cells in long-lasting Graves disease. Time point in this sample: persistent/refractory GD, antithyroid drugs over 5 years with positive TRAb. The TCR library was made from RNA extracted from PBMCs. HTBI primers from iRepertoire and Arm-PCR of CDR3 regions yielded the TCR beta libraries. TCRdb processed the multiplex PCR reads anew with MiXCR; each CDR3 protein has one entry. The profile covers approximately 400,000 distinct CDR3 sequences, with around 21% appearing a single time and around 21% taken by the ten largest. This material consisted of peripheral blood mononuclear cells (PBMCs), taken when the disease was refractory, from a patient treated with antithyroid drugs. The source of these receptors is a female donor with Graves disease.

This clonotype turned up a few times. J is TRBJ2-7 and V is TRBV29-1; 8 bases match TRBD1. The ends lost 5 bases at V and 12 bases at J; junction bases unmatched: 15. CDR3 length: 13 residues. CDR1 is SQVTM, CDR2 ANQGSEA, per germline. CDR3 loop: CSVRYGTGDSPYF. The CDR3, as DNA: TGCAGCGTTCGGTATGGGACAGGTGATTCGCCGTACTTC.

The V call is TRBV12-3 or TRBV12-4, the J call TRBJ2-2, with 8 bases lining up with TRBD1. The CDR3 has 16 amino acids. V shed 6 bases, J shed 3 bases, and the junction held 9 bases outside the gene matches. The CDR3 reads CASSPTWTGYTGELFF. The CDR3 bases are TGTGCCAGCAGCCCTACTTGGACAGGGTACACCGGGGAGCTGTTTTTT.

At least ten counts were recorded for this clonotype. This chain connects TRBV3-1 to TRBJ1-5; TRBD1 matches at 11 bases. Germline V gene sequence: CDR1 LGHDT, CDR2 YNNKEL (reference sequence). The CDR3 has 15 residues. The ends lost 4 bases at V and 6 bases at J; junction bases unmatched: 5. CDR3: CASSPSGTGGQPQHF. The CDR3 DNA follows: TGTGCCAGCAGCCCCTCCGGGACAGGGGGTCAGCCCCAGCATTTT. Full variable domain (missing parts from reference TRBV3-1 and TRBJ1-5): DTAVSQTPKYLVTQMGNDKSIKCEQNLGHDTMYWYKQDSKKFLKIMFSYNNKELIINETVPNRFSPKSPDKAHLNLHINSLELGDSAVYFCASSPSGTGGQPQHFGDGTRLSIL.

This clonotype came up a few times. The chain carries TRBV28 and TRBJ2-3; 8 nucleotides line up with TRBD2. Germline CDR1 MDHEN, CDR2 SYDVKM. Unmatched junction bases numbered 5, after V lost 6 bases and J lost 0 bases. This CDR3 contains 15 residues. CDR3 DNA: TGTGCCAGCAGCGGGCCGGGGGGGAGCACAGATACGCAGTATTTT. It encodes CASSGPGGSTDTQYF.

The rearrangement links TRBV5-6 to TRBJ2-5; 7 bases are shared with TRBD1. The CDR3 is made up of 16 amino acids. The trim removed 0 bases at V and 4 bases at J, leaving 9 bases unmatched. Germline V gives CDR1 SGHDT, CDR2 YYEEEE. The CDR3 protein is CASSLATGARGETQYF. The CDR3 DNA follows: TGTGCCAGCAGCTTGGCTACAGGGGCGCGAGGAGAGACCCAGTACTTC.

This clonotype has at least ten counts. V and J are TRBV28 and TRBJ1-2; 8 bases map to TRBD1. The germline CDR1 and CDR2 sequences are MDHEN and SYDVKM. The length of the CDR3 is 12 residues. The trim removed 8 bases at V and 8 bases at J, leaving 7 bases unmatched. The CDR3 spells CASRQGARGYTF. CDR3 nucleotide sequence: TGTGCCAGCCGGCAGGGGGCGCGGGGCTACACCTTC.

This clonotype occurred a few times. The junction departs from germline at one end; a sequencing error may be responsible. The chain couples TRBV11-2 to TRBJ2-7, with 11 bases that match TRBD2. The germline V gene encodes CDR1 SGHAT and CDR2 FQNNGV. The CDR3 is made up of 14 amino acids. The CDR3 DNA sequence: TGTACCAGCAGCCAAACTAGCGGGAGCTACGAGCAGTACTTC. It yields the protein CTSSQTSGSYEQYF.

This clonotype was seen a few times. The chain links TRBV19 to TRBJ1-2, with a tentative D call TRBD1 (5 bases). CDR3 size: 16 residues. V lost 6 bases and J 6 bases, leaving 23 bases between the germline ends. Germline V gene data show CDR1 as LNHDA and CDR2 as SQIVND (reference sequence). The chain's CDR3 is CASSPETRVFRHGYTF. CDR3 nucleotide sequence: TGTGCCAGTAGCCCGGAGACCAGGGTTTTTCGGCATGGCTACACCTTC.

This clonotype showed up just a few times. The rearrangement joins TRBV19 to TRBJ2-4; D not resolved. The ends were cut back, 1 base at V and 9 bases at J, with 7 bases in the middle. The germline gives CDR1 LNHDA, CDR2 SQIVND (reference sequence). The CDR3 contains 12 residues. For the CDR3, the DNA is TGTGCCAGTAGTATAGGTTCGGGCATTCAGTACTTC. It translates to CASSIGSGIQYF. Supplemented by reference TRBV19 and TRBJ2-4, the full variable domain reads DGGITQSPKYLFRKEGQNVTLSCEQNLNHDAMYWYRQDPGQGLRLIYYSQIVNDFQKGDIAEGYSVSREKKESFPLTVTSAQKNPTAFYLCASSIGSGIQYFGAGTRLSVL.

This clonotype was counted only a few times. The genes are TRBV10-3 and TRBJ1-1; D not resolved. The CDR3 sequence is 11 residues long. Germline V lookup: CDR1 ENHRY, CDR2 SYGVKD. V was cut by 11 bases and J by 1 base, with 8 bases left in between. The CDR3 nucleotides are TGTGCCGCCAGAGCGAACACTGAAGCTTTCTTT. Translated, it gives CAARANTEAFF.

This clonotype was seen ten or more times. V and J are TRBV27 and TRBJ2-7; D remains ambiguous. The germline CDR1 and CDR2 sequences are MNHEY and SMNVEV (reference sequence). This CDR3 is built from 13 residues. Trimming shortened V by 10 bases and J by 3 bases, and 16 bases separated the two germline ends. The CDR3, as DNA: TGTGCCACCGCCGACTCCCCTCTCTACGAGCAGTACTTC. It yields the protein CATADSPLYEQYF.

The chain couples TRBV27 to TRBJ1-5; TRBD1 aligns across 9 bases. The CDR3 contains 16 residues. CDR1 is MNHEY, CDR2 SMNVEV, per germline (reference sequence). Trimming cost V 5 bases and J 9 bases; bases outside gene matches: 14. The CDR3 DNA is TGTGCCAGCAGTCCGCGGACAGGGACAGGGTTTAGGCCCCAGCATTTT. This sequence encodes CASSPRTGTGFRPQHF.

This clonotype was detected many times. The V gene is TRBV6-2 or TRBV6-3, the J gene TRBJ2-6; 7 nucleotides match TRBD1. The V gene's germline CDR1 is MNHEY and CDR2 SVGEGT. The CDR3 spans 16 residues. The trim removed 2 bases at V and 3 bases at J, leaving 4 bases unmatched. The CDR3 DNA follows: TGTGCCAGCAGTTACCCAGGGGGAGTTGGGGCCAACGTCCTGACTTTC. This sequence encodes CASSYPGGVGANVLTF.